The 14 T cell receptor beta chains presented below share a single source sample, sequenced in a study of technical replicates of blood from several donors. Assay: immunoSEQ multiplex PCR; the TCRdb copy retains only in-frame clones and omits some. This sample has under 45,000 clones; almost 97% occur once, and the top ten carry 0.35% to 0.4%. Sequenced sample: T cells isolated from PBMCs. Every receptor here comes from a human donor in good health.

V is TRBV5-6 and J is TRBJ2-3; maybe TRBD2 (6 bases). The length of the CDR3 is 19 residues. From germline, CDR1 is SGHDT and CDR2 YYEEEE. Trimming removed 4 bases from V and 2 bases from J, with 26 bases in between. The CDR3 DNA reads as TGTGCCAGCAGCCTCCCTCCCGTGCTGTCGAGGGAGGACACAGATACGCAGTATTTT. Protein: CASSLPPVLSREDTDTQYF.

The rearrangement uses TRBV19 and TRBJ2-1, with D unclear. Germline V CDR1 and CDR2: LNHDA, SQIVND (reference sequence). The CDR3 runs to 15 residues. The germline V and J ends were trimmed by 5 bases and 0 bases, with 11 bases remaining between them. CDR3 protein: CASSVLMSSYNEQFF. The CDR3 DNA reads as TGTGCCAGTAGTGTTCTTATGAGCTCCTACAATGAGCAGTTCTTC.

V gene TRBV10-3 combines with J gene TRBJ1-4; D unresolved. Germline CDR1 and CDR2: ENHRY and SYGVKD. There are 15 residues in the CDR3. Trimming took off 4 bases at V and 3 bases at J, with 12 bases between the two ends. The CDR3 loop is CAISGGGQPNEKLFF. DNA for the CDR3: TGTGCCATCAGTGGGGGAGGGCAGCCTAATGAAAAACTGTTTTTT.

The chain links TRBV4-1 to TRBJ2-3, with D hard to call. The CDR3 totals 15 residues. Trimming removed 2 bases at V and 0 bases at J, with 9 bases between. Germline CDR1 MGHRA, CDR2 YSYEKL. The CDR3 loop reads CASSQLFSSTDTQYF. The DNA for the CDR3 is TGCGCCAGCAGCCAATTGTTTTCTAGCACAGATACGCAGTATTTT.

This rearrangement joins TRBV29-1 to TRBJ2-7; a weak D match, TRBD1 (6 bases). Per the germline V gene, CDR1 is SQVTM and CDR2 is ANQGSEA. Deletions cut 3 bases from V and 3 bases from J, with 9 bases between. The CDR3 loop spans 12 amino acids. The CDR3, as DNA: TGCAGCGTTGAGGAACAGGGCTACGAGCAGTACTTC. It codes for CSVEEQGYEQYF.

The chain recombines TRBV30 with TRBJ1-3; TRBD1 agrees at 8 bases. The trim removed 2 bases at V and 9 bases at J, leaving 0 bases unmatched. The CDR3 has 11 residues. Germline V gene lookup returns CDR1 GTSNPN and CDR2 SVGIG (reference sequence). As DNA, the CDR3 is TGTGCCTGGAGTACAGGGGGCACCATATATTTT. This sequence encodes CAWSTGGTIYF.

The chain uses TRBV7-2 and TRBJ2-1, with 8 nucleotides matching TRBD2. J lost 1 base, V lost 4 bases, and 12 bases had no gene match. CDR1 is SGHTA, CDR2 FQGNSA, per germline. This CDR3 region has 18 residues. CDR3 residues: CASSYARAGLGSYNEQFF. CDR3 sequence (DNA): TGTGCCAGCAGCTACGCGAGGGCGGGACTAGGGTCCTACAATGAGCAGTTCTTC.

The table lists this clone with a count of one. One junction end disagrees with the germline gene, perhaps due to a read error. The sample contains more than one DNA sequence encoding this CDR3. V is TRBV7-2 and J is TRBJ2-7; 8 bases match TRBD1. This CDR3 is 15 amino acids long. CDR1 is SGHTA and CDR2 is FQGNSA in the germline V gene. The CDR3: CASSFNRGVTYEQYF. For the CDR3, the DNA is TGTGCCAGCAGCTTCAACAGGGGGGTTACCTATGAGCAGTACTTC.

The chain employs TRBV28 and TRBJ2-7; 9 bases fit TRBD2. V was clipped by 6 bases and J by 3 bases; unmatched bases: 6. The CDR3 is 14 amino acids. Germline loops: CDR1 MDHEN, CDR2 SYDVKM. CDR3 region: CASREAGGIYEQYF. Here the CDR3 DNA reads TGTGCCAGCAGAGAAGCGGGAGGAATCTACGAGCAGTACTTC.

The V call is TRBV30, the J call TRBJ2-3, with 9 bases matching TRBD1. The trim removed 2 bases at V and 5 bases at J, leaving 2 bases unmatched. From germline, CDR1 is GTSNPN and CDR2 SVGIG (reference sequence). The CDR3 runs to 13 residues. CDR3 loop: CAWSTGGRDTQYF. The CDR3 DNA sequence: TGTGCCTGGAGTACAGGGGGCAGAGATACGCAGTATTTT.

The rearrangement links TRBV7-3 to TRBJ2-2; the match to TRBD2 covers 13 bases. Trimming took 3 bases from V and 6 from J; bases not matched to a gene: 4. Germline values: CDR1 SGHTA, CDR2 FQGTGA. This CDR3 region has 16 residues. The CDR3 bases are TGTGCCAGCAGCTTTGGACTAGCGGGAGCTTCCGGGGAGCTGTTTTTT. Translation gives CASSFGLAGASGELFF.

The chain carries TRBV7-6 and TRBJ2-3, with TRBD1 matching 8 bases. CDR1 is SGHVS, CDR2 FNYEAQ, per germline. With 1 base clipped from V and 1 base from J, the junction kept 10 bases outside the gene matches. The CDR3 runs to 18 residues. CDR3 in amino acids: CASSLGTGWEKGTDTQYF. In DNA form, the CDR3 reads TGTGCCAGCAGCTTAGGGACAGGGTGGGAGAAAGGCACAGATACGCAGTATTTT.

The chain combines TRBV27 with TRBJ2-1, with a possible D match to TRBD2 (6 bases). This CDR3 contains 15 residues. V lost 6 bases, J lost 5 bases, and 17 bases lay in between. Germline V lookup: CDR1 MNHEY, CDR2 SMNVEV (reference sequence). CDR3 sequence (DNA): TGTGCCAGCAGCCTCTGGGGGGTAAAAGACAATGAGCAGTTCTTC. Amino acids: CASSLWGVKDNEQFF.

The genes are TRBV4-1 and TRBJ2-1; 7 bases line up with TRBD1. With 4 bases clipped from V and 6 bases from J, the junction kept 9 bases outside the gene matches. Germline V gene sequence: CDR1 MGHRA, CDR2 YSYEKL. The CDR3 runs to 15 residues. CDR3 DNA sequence: TGCGCCAGCAGCCCTAACAGGGGTAGTGGCAATGAGCAGTTCTTC. Its translation: CASSPNRGSGNEQFF.